The T cell receptor beta chain under discussion was sequenced for a study of response to subunit inactivated influenza vaccine. Study conclusions and caveats: Each seasonal flu vaccination may recruit only limited new T cells, authors suggested.

Regarding this clonotype: The antigen is undetermined.

This CDR3 has 13 amino acids. After removal of 4 bases from V and 7 bases from J, the junction contained 4 bases not matched to a gene. TCRdb re-called the RT-PCR reads with MiXCR, one entry per CDR3 protein. Seen here are more than 450,000 distinct CDR3 sequences, about an eighth observed once, and the top ten hold roughly 10%. This chain connects TRBV12-3 or TRBV12-4 to TRBJ1-5; 7 bases align to TRBD1. This clonotype was sampled from a man in his forties or fifties who received an inactivated influenza vaccine. The starting material was PBMCs from blood, obtained on the day of vaccination. The CDR3 DNA follows: TGTGCCAGCAGTTGGACAGGACGACAGCCCCAGCATTTT. This encodes CASSWTGRQPQHF.